One sample yielded the 26 T cell receptor beta chains listed below, sequenced in a study of OX40 agonist ivuxolimab in advanced cancers. Libraries were prepared by immunoSEQ multiplex PCR; TCRdb keeps only in-frame clonotypes and omits some of them. The sample contains around 76,000 clones, roughly nine tenths of which appear only once. This specimen consisted of CD4+ or CD8+ T cells sorted from blood, obtained in a trial of the OX40 agonist ivuxolimab. The source is an adult with an advanced solid tumor such as melanoma, head and neck, liver or kidney cancer.

The chain uses TRBV30 and TRBJ2-1; D ambiguous. The V end lost 5 bases, the J end lost 7 bases, and 18 bases lay between the germline ends. The CDR3 totals 14 residues. Germline lookup yields CDR1 GTSNPN and CDR2 SVGIG (reference sequence). In DNA form, the CDR3 reads TGTGCCTGGCCCCGAGTTGGATTTGGAAATGAGCAGTTCTTC. Protein sequence: CAWPRVGFGNEQFF.

The chain has TRBV5-1 and TRBJ2-3; D is possibly TRBD1 or TRBD2 (5 bases each). Germline lookup yields CDR1 SGHRS and CDR2 YFSETQ. The V gene lost 4 bases and the J gene lost 6 bases, with 6 bases spanning the gap. The CDR3 covers 11 residues. In DNA, the CDR3 is TGCGCCAGCAGCGAGGGGGATACGCAGTATTTT. As protein: CASSEGDTQYF. The variable domain in full, with the rest retrieved from reference TRBV5-1 and TRBJ2-3, is KAGVTQTPRYLIKTRGQQVTLSCSPISGHRSVSWYQQTPGQGLQFLFEYFSETQRNKGNFPGRFSGRQFSNSRSEMNVSTLELGDSALYLCASSEGDTQYFGPGTRLTVL.

The CDR3 region has the DNA TGTGCCAGCTCACCTGGACAGTTATCCTCCTACGAGCAGTACTTC. Residues: CASSPGQLSSYEQYF. This chain links TRBV18 with TRBJ2-7; D is perhaps TRBD1 (6 bases). V lost 3 bases and J lost 0, with 12 bases in between. Germline CDR1 KGHSH, CDR2 LQKENI. CDR3 length: 15 residues.

This chain links TRBV6-1 with TRBJ1-5; 8 bases line up with TRBD1. The CDR3 loop spans 15 amino acids. Germline assignment: CDR1 MNHNS and CDR2 SASEGT. Trimming removed 7 bases from V and 8 bases from J; junction bases left unmatched: 13. The CDR3 loop is CASNPGPDRAKPQHF. CDR3 bases: TGTGCCAGCAATCCCGGCCCGGACAGGGCGAAGCCCCAGCATTTT.

The V and J genes are TRBV23-1 and TRBJ2-2; D may be TRBD1 (7 bases). TRBV23-1 is an ORF, and what it does is uncertain. The germline V and J ends were trimmed by 0 bases and 7 bases, with 15 bases remaining between them. CDR3 size: 16 residues. CDR3 protein: CASSQSYRGLHGELFF. CDR3 sequence (DNA): TGCGCCAGCAGTCAATCTTACAGGGGACTCCACGGGGAGCTGTTTTTT.

The V and J genes are TRBV12-5 and TRBJ2-1; D call uncertain. Trimming took off 3 bases at V and 5 bases at J, with 14 bases between the two ends. The V gene's germline CDR1 is LGHNT and CDR2 FRNRAP. This CDR3 spans 15 amino acids. The CDR3 coding sequence is TGTGCTAGTGGTTTTCCCTCCCTTATCGACAATGAGCAGTTCTTC. Its translation: CASGFPSLIDNEQFF.

This clone was seen more than once but under ten times. The chain is built from TRBV7-9 and TRBJ1-5; D unresolved. From germline, CDR1 is SEHNR and CDR2 FQNEAQ (reference sequence). The CDR3 consists of 12 residues. V was cut by 1 base and J by 5 bases, with 3 bases left in between. DNA of the CDR3: TGTGCCAGCAGCTTAGGACATCAGCCCCAGCATTTT. This translates into CASSLGHQPQHF.

This sequence joins TRBV7-9 and TRBJ2-3, with D uncertain. The germline V and J ends were trimmed by 5 bases and 4 bases, with 10 bases remaining between them. This CDR3 has 13 residues. Germline loops: CDR1 SEHNR, CDR2 FQNEAQ (reference sequence). CDR3 in amino acids: CASSLLSADTQYF. CDR3 in DNA: TGTGCCAGCAGCCTCCTGTCAGCAGATACGCAGTATTTT.

This CDR3 is CASSPGGTEAFF. For the CDR3, the DNA is TGTGCCAGCAGCCCAGGGGGGACTGAAGCTTTCTTT. The chain recombines TRBV7-9 with TRBJ1-1; 7 bases line up with TRBD1. This CDR3 has 12 residues. The V and J ends lost 5 bases and 5 bases, in that order; junction bases with no gene match: 2. The germline V gene encodes CDR1 SEHNR and CDR2 FQNEAQ (reference sequence).

The rearrangement uses TRBV2 and TRBJ2-3; D gene unclear. The CDR3 is 12 amino acids. CDR1 and CDR2 from the germline V gene are SNHLY and FYNNEI. Trimming cost V 5 bases and J 2 bases, with 5 bases left between them. The CDR3 bases are TGTGCCAGCAGTAGGTTCACAGATACGCAGTATTTT. Translation: CASSRFTDTQYF.

The chain links TRBV11-3 to TRBJ2-7, with a possible D match to TRBD1 (5 bases). Per the germline V gene, CDR1 is SGHNT and CDR2 is YENEEA. The CDR3 length is 15 residues. Trimming removed 0 bases from V and 2 bases from J, with 11 bases in between. This chain's CDR3 is CASSLEDSSTYEQYF. CDR3 nucleotides: TGTGCCAGCAGCTTAGAAGACAGCTCAACCTACGAGCAGTACTTC.

The chain recombines TRBV13 with TRBJ2-2; 8 bases are shared with TRBD2. The trim removed 5 bases at V and 4 bases at J, leaving 9 bases unmatched. Germline loops: CDR1 PRHDT, CDR2 FYEKMQ (reference sequence). CDR3 length equals 16 residues. In DNA form, the CDR3 reads TGTGCCAGCAGCCGCCGGGGGGGGGCAGTCACCGGGGAGCTGTTTTTT. This translates into CASSRRGGAVTGELFF.

V and J are TRBV2 and TRBJ1-2; possibly TRBD1 for D (6 bases). Trimming took 2 bases from V and 4 from J, leaving 8 bases between them. CDR1 is SNHLY, CDR2 FYNNEI, per germline. The CDR3 sequence is 13 residues long. The CDR3 protein is CASSELQGYGYTF. CDR3 nucleotide sequence: TGTGCCAGCAGTGAATTACAGGGCTATGGCTACACCTTC.

V and J are TRBV7-3 and TRBJ2-1; 16 nucleotides align to TRBD2. Germline loops: CDR1 SGHTA, CDR2 FQGTGA. V lost 5 bases, J lost 6 bases, and 7 bases stayed unmatched. The CDR3 has 17 residues. The DNA of the CDR3 is TGTGCCAGCAGCCCGGGACTAGCGGGAGGGCCGGGCAATGAGCAGTTCTTC. Its protein product is CASSPGLAGGPGNEQFF.

V is TRBV7-6 and J is TRBJ2-7; a weak D match, TRBD1 (5 bases). CDR1 and CDR2 (germline): SGHVS, FNYEAQ. The germline V and J ends were trimmed by 5 bases and 1 base, with 12 bases remaining between them. The CDR3 is made up of 14 amino acids. CDR3: CASSPRQSSYEQYF. DNA for the CDR3: TGTGCCAGCAGCCCGAGACAGAGTTCCTACGAGCAGTACTTC.

The chain employs TRBV11-2 and TRBJ1-2; unclear D gene. V gave up 5 bases and J gave up 5 bases, with 18 bases separating them. CDR3 length equals 15 residues. The V gene's germline CDR1 is SGHAT and CDR2 FQNNGV. The CDR3 region has the DNA TGTGCCAGCAGCGCCCGAGGTGCGGTCGGATATGGCTACACCTTC. It codes for CASSARGAVGYGYTF.

This clone was seen repeatedly, ten times or more. V is TRBV6-1 and J is TRBJ1-1; D not certain. Germline values: CDR1 MNHNS, CDR2 SASEGT. This CDR3 is 13 amino acids long. The germline V and J ends were trimmed by 3 bases and 1 base, with 6 bases remaining between them. DNA for the CDR3: TGTGCCAGCAGTGAGTCGGAGAACACTGAAGCTTTCTTT. Translating gives CASSESENTEAFF.

In DNA form, the CDR3 reads TGTGCCAGCAGGGGGTGGTACGAGCAGTACTTC. Its protein product is CASRGWYEQYF. The chain employs TRBV6-6 and TRBJ2-7; D not certain. The germline V gene has CDR1 MNHNY and CDR2 SVGAGI (reference sequence). V gave up 6 bases and J gave up 4 bases, with 7 bases separating them. The CDR3 is 11 amino acids.

This clone is a singleton in its sample. The chain combines TRBV11-3 with TRBJ1-4; D is possibly TRBD1 (5 bases). The CDR3 loop spans 13 amino acids. The V and J ends lost 4 bases and 6 bases respectively, with 9 bases between them. Per germline, CDR1 SGHNT and CDR2 YENEEA. This chain's CDR3 is CASSSGTHEKLFF. The CDR3 region has the DNA TGTGCCAGCAGCTCAGGGACGCATGAAAAACTGTTTTTT.

The chain recombines TRBV6-1 with TRBJ1-6, with D tentatively TRBD1 (5 bases). CDR3 length equals 13 residues. The germline CDR1 and CDR2 sequences are MNHNS and SASEGT. V gave up 3 bases and J gave up 7 bases, with 7 bases separating them. The CDR3 region is CASSDRENSPLHF. DNA of the CDR3: TGTGCCAGCAGTGACAGGGAGAATTCACCCCTCCACTTT.

CDR3 protein: CASSVGTNYGYTF. The DNA of the CDR3 is TGTGCCAGCAGCGTAGGCACTAACTATGGCTACACCTTC. The V and J genes are TRBV9 and TRBJ1-2; D call uncertain. Trimming cost V 0 bases and J 0 bases, with 3 bases left between them. Germline CDR1 reads SGDLS; CDR2 reads YYNGEE. This CDR3 is built from 13 residues.

The V and J genes are TRBV27 and TRBJ1-2; TRBD1 matches at 8 bases. Per germline, CDR1 MNHEY and CDR2 SMNVEV (reference sequence). With V trimmed by 5 bases and J by 1 base, 3 bases remained unmatched. The CDR3 is made up of 14 amino acids. CDR3 sequence (DNA): TGTGCCAGCAGTCAACAGGGGGATAACTATGGCTACACCTTC. This gives the protein CASSQQGDNYGYTF.

V usage is TRBV2 and J usage is TRBJ2-1; the D is unclear. CDR3 length equals 16 residues. The germline CDR1 and CDR2 sequences are SNHLY and FYNNEI. The V end was cut by 1 base, the J end by 0 bases, with 10 bases between. The CDR3: CASSEGQTSSYNEQFF. In DNA form, the CDR3 reads TGTGCCAGCAGTGAAGGACAAACGAGCTCCTACAATGAGCAGTTCTTC.

This clone has a single count. CDR3 residues: CASSYLLPGGGYGYTF. The CDR3 DNA is TGTGCCAGCAGTTACCTCCTACCGGGAGGAGGCTATGGCTACACCTTC. The rearrangement links TRBV6-6 to TRBJ1-2; D is ambiguous. Germline-derived CDR1 and CDR2 are MNHNY and SVGAGI (reference sequence). The CDR3 totals 16 residues. With 2 bases removed from V and 4 bases from J, the gap between germline ends came to 17 bases.

Written as DNA, the CDR3 is TGTGCCAGCAGGTCACTCGGAACTTTCTTT. It yields the protein CASRSLGTFF. The chain employs TRBV28 and TRBJ1-1, with D uncertain. Germline-derived CDR1 and CDR2 are MDHEN and SYDVKM. The CDR3 consists of 10 residues. V gave up 6 bases and J gave up 12 bases, with 11 bases separating them.

The CDR3 bases are TGTGCCAGCAGCGATCCGTCGACAGGGGGCTACGAGCAGTACTTC. It translates to CASSDPSTGGYEQYF. This chain connects TRBV5-4 to TRBJ2-7; 9 bases agree with TRBD1. Per the germline V gene, CDR1 is SGHNT and CDR2 is YYREEE (reference sequence). The CDR3 is made up of 15 amino acids. After removal of 4 bases from V and 3 bases from J, the junction contained 8 bases not matched to a gene.